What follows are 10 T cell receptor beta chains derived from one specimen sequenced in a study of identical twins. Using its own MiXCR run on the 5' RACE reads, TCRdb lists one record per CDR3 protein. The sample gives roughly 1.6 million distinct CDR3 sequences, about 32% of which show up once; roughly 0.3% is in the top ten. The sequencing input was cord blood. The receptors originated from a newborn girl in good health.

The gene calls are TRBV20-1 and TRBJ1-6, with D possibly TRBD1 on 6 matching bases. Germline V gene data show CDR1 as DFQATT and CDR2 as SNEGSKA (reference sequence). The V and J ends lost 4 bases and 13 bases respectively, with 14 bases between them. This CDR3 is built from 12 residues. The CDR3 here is CSATGALSPLHF. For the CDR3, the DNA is TGCAGTGCTACAGGGGCTTTGAGCCCCCTCCACTTT.

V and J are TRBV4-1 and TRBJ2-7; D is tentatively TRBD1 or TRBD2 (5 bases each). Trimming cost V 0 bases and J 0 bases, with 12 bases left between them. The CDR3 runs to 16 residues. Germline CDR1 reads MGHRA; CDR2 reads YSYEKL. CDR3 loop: CASSQDLGDGSYEQYF. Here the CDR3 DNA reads TGCGCCAGCAGCCAAGATTTAGGGGACGGCTCCTACGAGCAGTACTTC.

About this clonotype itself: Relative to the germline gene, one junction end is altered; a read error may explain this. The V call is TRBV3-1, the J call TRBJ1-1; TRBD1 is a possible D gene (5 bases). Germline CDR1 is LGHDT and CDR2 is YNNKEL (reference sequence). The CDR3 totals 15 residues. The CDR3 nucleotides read TGTGCCAGCAGGCAAGAACGGGACCCGGCTTTTGAAGCTTTCTTT. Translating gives CASRQERDPAFEAFF. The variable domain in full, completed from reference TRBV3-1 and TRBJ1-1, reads DTAVSQTPKYLVTQMGNDKSIKCEQNLGHDTMYWYKQDSKKFLKIMFSYNNKELIINETVPNRFSPKSPDKAHLNLHINSLELGDSAVYFCASRQERDPAFEAFFGQGTRLTVV.

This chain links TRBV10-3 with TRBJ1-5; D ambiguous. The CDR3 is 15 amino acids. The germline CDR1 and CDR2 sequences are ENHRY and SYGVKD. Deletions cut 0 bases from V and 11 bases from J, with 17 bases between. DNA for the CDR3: TGTGCCATCAGTGAGTCGATTGTGTTCGCGACGACCCAGCATTTT. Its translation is CAISESIVFATTQHF.

CDR3: CASQGSNQPQHF. For the CDR3, the DNA is TGTGCCAGTCAAGGAAGCAATCAGCCCCAGCATTTT. J is TRBJ1-5 and V is TRBV19; D is unresolved. Per germline, CDR1 LNHDA and CDR2 SQIVND (reference sequence). V lost 8 bases to trimming and J lost 1 base, with 6 bases between them. The CDR3 has 12 residues.

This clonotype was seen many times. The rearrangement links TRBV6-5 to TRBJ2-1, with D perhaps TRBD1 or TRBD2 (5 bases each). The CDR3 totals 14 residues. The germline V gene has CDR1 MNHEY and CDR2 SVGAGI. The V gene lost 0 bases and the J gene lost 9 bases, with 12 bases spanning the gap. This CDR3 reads CASSYSRGGFEQFF. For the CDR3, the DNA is TGTGCCAGCAGTTACTCGAGGGGCGGGTTTGAGCAGTTCTTC.

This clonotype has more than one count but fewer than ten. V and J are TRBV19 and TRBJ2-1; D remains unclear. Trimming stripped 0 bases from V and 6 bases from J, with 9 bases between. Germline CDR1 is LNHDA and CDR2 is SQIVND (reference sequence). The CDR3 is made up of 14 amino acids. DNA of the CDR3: TGTGCCAGTAGTATAGATCCAGACTTCAATGAGCAGTTCTTC. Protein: CASSIDPDFNEQFF.

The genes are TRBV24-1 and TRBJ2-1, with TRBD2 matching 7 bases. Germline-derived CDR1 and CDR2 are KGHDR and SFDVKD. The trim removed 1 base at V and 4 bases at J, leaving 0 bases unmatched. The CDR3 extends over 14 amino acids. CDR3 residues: CATSDFGRYNEQFF. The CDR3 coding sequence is TGTGCCACCAGTGATTTCGGGAGGTACAATGAGCAGTTCTTC.

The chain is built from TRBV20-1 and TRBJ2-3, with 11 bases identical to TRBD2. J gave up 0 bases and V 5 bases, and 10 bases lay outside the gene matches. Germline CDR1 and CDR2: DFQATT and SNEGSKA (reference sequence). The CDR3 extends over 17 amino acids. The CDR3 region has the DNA TGCAGTGCTCCCCGACTAGCGGGATCTAGGAGCACAGATACGCAGTATTTT. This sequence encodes CSAPRLAGSRSTDTQYF.

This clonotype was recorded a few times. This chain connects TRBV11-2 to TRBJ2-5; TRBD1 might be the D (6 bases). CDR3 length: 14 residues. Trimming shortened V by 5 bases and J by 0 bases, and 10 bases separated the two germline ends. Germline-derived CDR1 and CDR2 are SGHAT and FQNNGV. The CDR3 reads CASSHTGYQETQYF. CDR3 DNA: TGTGCCAGCAGCCATACAGGGTACCAAGAGACCCAGTACTTC.